A single T cell receptor beta chain is shown here with its context. This sample was included in a study of blood T cell repertoires in COVID-19. Overall study: T cells, B-cell-depleted T cells, or PBMCs supplied cDNA or gDNA.

V was clipped by 6 bases and J by 5 bases, with 25 bases between them. This CDR3 region has 17 residues. The germline V gene has CDR1 LNHDA and CDR2 SQIVND (reference sequence). Clones were read by immunoSEQ multiplex PCR, and TCRdb kept only the in-frame ones, dropping some. The table lists nearly 350,000 clones, about 90% of them singletons. Enrolled through a virtual design, the participants were between roughly 18 and 90 years of age and came from about two dozen US areas. Cohort 3 donors were reported recovered after two negative PCRs, clearance, or symptom resolution. This TCR was sampled from a woman in her twenties or thirties who had recovered from COVID-19. The source material was PBMCs or T cells enriched from blood (not recorded which). The V call is TRBV19, the J call TRBJ2-5, with D perhaps TRBD2 (6 bases). This CDR3 is CASSSNRWGVFKETQYF. The CDR3 region has the DNA TGTGCCAGTAGCTCGAACAGGTGGGGGGTTTTTAAGGAGACCCAGTACTTC.